This TCR beta chain was identified in a study of T cells expressing NK-cell markers. TCRdb reprocessed the 5' RACE reads, with one entry per CDR3 protein and no DNA. The repertoire table contains over 150,000 distinct CDR3 sequences. Concerning this clonotype: Its antigen is unknown.

CDR1 LNHDA and CDR2 SQIVND come from the germline V gene (reference sequence). This CDR3 spans 15 amino acids. Study-level points and caveats: HCMV specificity of expanded NKG2C+ T cell clones remained unclear.

This receptor was obtained from a woman in her fifties or sixties in good health. The chain couples TRBV19 to TRBJ2-5; TCRdb reports TRBD2, a call that lacks DNA to check it against. The sequenced material came from blood T cells: a sorted CD56 or NKG2C T cell subset, CD4+ or CD8+ T cells, or bulk PBMC T cells (not recorded which). CDR3 protein: CASSIGLAAQETQYF.